The present entry profiles one TCR beta chain with its context. Its antigen remains unknown. The data belong to a study of T cell responses to AZD1222 COVID-19 vaccine. Study results and caveats: Unmutated regions of variants are reportedly targeted by nearly half of spike-specific TCRs. Among the donors, most were white British and more were female, and clonal diversity was possibly underestimated.

Measured with immunoSEQ multiplex PCR; TCRdb has only the in-frame clones, and not every one. The sample contains over 130,000 clones, 90% to 95% of which appear only once. Material: peripheral blood, obtained 28 days after the second AZD1222 dose. This TCR was recovered from an adult who received the AZD1222 COVID-19 vaccine.

Written as DNA, the CDR3 is TGTGCCAGCAGCGCCGAAGGGACAGACTATGGCTACACCTTC. It encodes CASSAEGTDYGYTF. The genes are TRBV5-4 and TRBJ1-2; 7 bases agree with TRBD1. Germline CDR1 is SGHNT and CDR2 is YYREEE (reference sequence). The V gene end was trimmed by 4 bases and the J gene end by 3 bases; junction bases not matched to a gene: 6. This CDR3 comprises 14 residues.